The 15 T cell receptor beta chains presented below share a single source sample, sequenced in a study of cytomegalovirus exposure and HLA in healthy donors. With 60 Vbeta and 13 Jbeta primers, the PCR was carried out. Here immunoSEQ multiplex PCR was the method, and the copy in TCRdb shows in-frame clones only, minus some. The data contain 95,000 to 150,000 clones, just over 15% of them seen just once; the ten biggest clones take up 1.9%. Sequenced material: PBMCs. The origin of the receptors is a woman under 30 in good health and CMV-seronegative.

This clone was seen more than once but under ten times. The genes are TRBV5-4 and TRBJ2-4; possibly TRBD2 for D (6 bases). V was clipped by 7 bases and J by 4 bases, with 12 bases between them. Germline CDR1 SGHNT, CDR2 YYREEE (reference sequence). This CDR3 spans 13 amino acids. CDR3 protein: CASAGTPKNIQYF. The CDR3 nucleotides read TGTGCCAGCGCCGGGACTCCAAAAAACATTCAGTACTTC. Complete variable domain (other parts from reference TRBV5-4 and TRBJ2-4): ETGVTQSPTHLIKTRGQQVTLRCSSQSGHNTVSWYQQALGQGPQFIFQYYREEENGRGNFPPRFSGLQFPNYSSELNVNALELDDSALYLCASAGTPKNIQYFGAGTRLSVL.

V and J are TRBV5-1 and TRBJ2-7; perhaps TRBD2 as D (5 bases). Trimming pared 6 bases from V and 3 bases from J, leaving 19 bases between. The CDR3 covers 15 residues. CDR1 SGHRS and CDR2 YFSETQ come from the germline V gene. The CDR3 coding sequence is TGCGCCAGCAACAAAAAACGGTTGGGAGACTACGAGCAGTACTTC. Protein product: CASNKKRLGDYEQYF.

This clone was seen more than once but under ten times. The chain couples TRBV9 to TRBJ1-2; D unclear. The germline V and J ends were trimmed by 0 bases and 3 bases, with 9 bases remaining between them. The CDR3 covers 14 residues. Per germline, CDR1 SGDLS and CDR2 YYNGEE. DNA for the CDR3: TGTGCCAGCAGCGTAGCTGAGGCAGACTATGGCTACACCTTC. Translation: CASSVAEADYGYTF.

The table lists this clone with a few counts. The chain joins TRBV9 to TRBJ2-1, with D possibly being TRBD2 (5 bases). Germline values: CDR1 SGDLS, CDR2 YYNGEE. The ends were cut back, 3 bases at V and 0 bases at J, with 10 bases in the middle. The CDR3 length is 15 residues. The CDR3 sequence: CASSGTSVSYNEQFF. The CDR3 nucleotides read TGTGCCAGCAGCGGGACTTCTGTCTCCTACAATGAGCAGTTCTTC.

This clone showed up just a few times. This sequence joins TRBV27 and TRBJ1-4; unclear D gene. The CDR3 covers 14 residues. Trimming pared 5 bases from V and 0 bases from J, leaving 7 bases between. The germline V gene has CDR1 MNHEY and CDR2 SMNVEV (reference sequence). CDR3 protein: CASSPRPTNEKLFF. The DNA for the CDR3 is TGTGCCAGCAGTCCCCGTCCAACTAATGAAAAACTGTTTTTT.

This clone was seen more than once but under ten times. V is TRBV4-3 and J is TRBJ1-5; D is perhaps TRBD1 (5 bases). With 0 bases removed from V and 3 bases from J, the gap between germline ends came to 9 bases. There are 15 residues in the CDR3. Germline V gene sequence: CDR1 LGHNA, CDR2 YSLEER. The CDR3, as DNA: TGCGCCAGCAGCCAAGATAGGGGCCTCAATCAGCCCCAGCATTTT. Translation: CASSQDRGLNQPQHF.

This clone was counted a few times. J is TRBJ2-1 and V is TRBV19, with TRBD1 matching 8 bases. Trimming cost V 3 bases and J 3 bases; bases outside gene matches: 7. Germline CDR1 is LNHDA and CDR2 is SQIVND (reference sequence). The CDR3 is made up of 16 amino acids. CDR3 sequence reads: CASSMPGQDIYNEQFF. For the CDR3, the DNA is TGTGCCAGTAGTATGCCGGGACAGGATATCTACAATGAGCAGTTCTTC.

The chain couples TRBV18 to TRBJ2-7, with TRBD2 identical over 14 bases. Germline V gene sequence: CDR1 KGHSH, CDR2 LQKENI. Germline trimming cut 3 bases from V and 5 bases from J; bases unmatched to any gene: 3. The length of the CDR3 is 15 residues. This CDR3 reads CASSPVGLAGDEQYF. The CDR3 region has the DNA TGTGCCAGCTCACCCGTGGGACTAGCGGGAGACGAGCAGTACTTC.

This chain joins TRBV5-4 and TRBJ1-2; 10 nucleotides agree with TRBD1. V gave up 4 bases and J gave up 3 bases; unmatched junction bases: 6. Germline CDR1 SGHNT, CDR2 YYREEE (reference sequence). The CDR3 extends over 15 amino acids. CDR3 DNA sequence: TGTGCCAGCAGCCCGACAGGGGGCGAATACTATGGCTACACCTTC. Encoded protein: CASSPTGGEYYGYTF.

The chain links TRBV30 to TRBJ1-1, with unresolved D. V dropped 3 bases and J dropped 0 bases, with 11 bases sitting between them. CDR1 is GTSNPN, CDR2 SVGIG, per germline (reference sequence). This CDR3 comprises 14 residues. CDR3 region: CAWRGAGMNTEAFF. CDR3 DNA sequence: TGTGCCTGGAGGGGCGCAGGTATGAACACTGAAGCTTTCTTT.

This clone has just a few counts. This chain joins TRBV7-9 and TRBJ2-1, with 11 bases lining up with TRBD2. J was trimmed by 7 bases and V by 5 bases; bases with no gene match: 16. The CDR3 loop spans 18 amino acids. Germline assignment: CDR1 SEHNR and CDR2 FQNEAQ (reference sequence). The DNA for the CDR3 is TGTGCCAGCAGCGGTGTAGGGGCTAGCGGGAGGCCCCCTAATGAGCAGTTCTTC. Amino acids: CASSGVGASGRPPNEQFF. The whole variable domain, filled in from reference TRBV7-9 and TRBJ2-1, reads DTGVSQNPRHKITKRGQNVTFRCDPISEHNRLYWYRQTLGQGPEFLTYFQNEAQLEKSRLLSDRFSAERPKGSFSTLEIQRTEQGDSAMYLCASSGVGASGRPPNEQFFGPGTRLTVL.

The chain has TRBV27 and TRBJ2-5; 7 nucleotides line up with TRBD1. V lost 5 bases and J lost 4; bases outside the gene matches: 4. Germline CDR1 and CDR2: MNHEY and SMNVEV (reference sequence). The CDR3 has 13 amino acids. CDR3 bases: TGTGCCAGCAGTAGGGCAGGGGGAGAGACCCAGTACTTC. Protein: CASSRAGGETQYF.

This chain connects TRBV19 to TRBJ2-7, with D possibly TRBD2 on 5 matching bases. Looked up from germline, CDR1 is LNHDA and CDR2 is SQIVND (reference sequence). The V end was cut by 4 bases, the J end by 7 bases, with 14 bases between. The CDR3 is 13 amino acids. In DNA, the CDR3 is TGTGCCAGTAGTACCCGACGGGAAGGGGAGCAGTACTTC. Its translation: CASSTRREGEQYF.

As to this clone: At one boundary the junction diverges from the germline segment, which might be a read error. The J gene is TRBJ2-7, the V gene TRBV7-9, with D possibly TRBD1 on 7 matching bases. The CDR3 extends over 13 amino acids. Looked up from germline, CDR1 is SEHNR and CDR2 is FQNEAQ (reference sequence). For the CDR3, the DNA is TGTGCCAGCAGCTCCAATGGGGCCTCGGGGGACAGCTTC. Protein product: CASSSNGASGDSF.

The chain is built from TRBV10-3 and TRBJ2-3, with 8 bases fitting TRBD2. This CDR3 is 14 amino acids long. V dropped 2 bases and J dropped 4; count of bases not matched to a gene: 2. The V gene's germline CDR1 is ENHRY and CDR2 SYGVKD. DNA of the CDR3: TGTGCCATCAGTGAGGGACTAGCCTCAGATACGCAGTATTTT. It translates to CAISEGLASDTQYF.